This TCR beta chain originates from a study of blood T cell repertoires in COVID-19. Turning to the study itself: Nucleic acid was either cDNA or gDNA, and it came from T cells, B-cell-depleted T cells, or PBMCs.

Using immunoSEQ multiplex PCR, the repertoire was profiled, and TCRdb retains in-frame clones only, with some absent. The sample records fewer than 200,000 clones, about 90% being singletons. The CDR3 loop spans 15 amino acids. V was pared by 5 bases and J by 5 bases, with 10 bases of the junction left unmatched. Germline V gives CDR1 SGHVS, CDR2 FQNEAQ. The sequence derives from a man aged 40-49 years with active or convalescent COVID-19. Sequenced input: peripheral blood. The chain couples TRBV7-8 to TRBJ2-5; 8 bases map to TRBD1. Here the CDR3 reads CASSTLQGARETQYF. DNA of the CDR3: TGTGCCAGCAGCACCCTCCAGGGGGCGAGGGAGACCCAGTACTTC.